The 24 T cell receptor beta chains below come from one sample, sequenced in a study of identical twins. TCRdb re-called the 5' RACE reads with MiXCR, one entry per CDR3 protein. The table includes a few hundred thousand distinct CDR3 sequences, 6.5% to 8% detected once. These same records also appear under a second study, on T cells expressing NK-cell markers.

Specimen: CD8+ T cells sorted from blood. These receptors all stem from a woman under 30 in good health.

There are a few counts of this clonotype. The chain has TRBV27 and TRBJ2-7; D unresolved. The germline V gene encodes CDR1 MNHEY and CDR2 SMNVEV (reference sequence). Trimming took 3 bases from V and 3 from J, leaving 9 bases between them. The CDR3 contains 13 residues. CDR3 protein: CASSLSRLYEQYF. CDR3 coding DNA: TGTGCCAGCAGTTTGAGCAGGCTCTACGAGCAGTACTTC.

This clonotype has ten or more counts. The genes are TRBV6-5 and TRBJ2-3; 11 nucleotides match TRBD2. CDR3 length: 18 residues. Germline values: CDR1 MNHEY, CDR2 SVGAGI. J lost 0 bases, V lost 2 bases, and 7 bases had no gene match. CDR3 DNA: TGTGCCAGCAGTTACCGGCTAGCGGGGGGAGAGAGCACAGATACGCAGTATTTT. Its protein product is CASSYRLAGGESTDTQYF.

The table lists this clonotype with many counts. This chain links TRBV6-1 with TRBJ1-2, with D possibly TRBD1 on 6 matching bases. The CDR3 is made up of 14 amino acids. The V and J ends lost 7 bases and 5 bases respectively, with 17 bases between them. Germline lookup yields CDR1 MNHNS and CDR2 SASEGT. CDR3 region: CASTRTGHTYGYTF. The DNA of the CDR3 is TGTGCCAGCACCAGAACGGGACACACTTATGGCTACACCTTC.

This clonotype was observed a few times. The rearrangement uses TRBV7-9 and TRBJ1-2; 8 nucleotides line up with TRBD1. From germline, CDR1 is SEHNR and CDR2 FQNEAQ (reference sequence). This CDR3 region has 12 residues. The ends lost 8 bases at V and 4 bases at J; junction bases unmatched: 3. For the CDR3, the DNA is TGTGCCAGCTTTACAGGGGGCTATGGCTACACCTTC. As protein: CASFTGGYGYTF.

This clonotype has at least ten counts. The chain has TRBV12-3 or TRBV12-4 and TRBJ2-7; no reliable D call. CDR3 size: 11 residues. Deletions cut 2 bases from V and 5 bases from J, with 4 bases between. Here the CDR3 reads CASSLLHEQYF. CDR3 coding DNA: TGTGCCAGCAGTTTACTCCACGAGCAGTACTTC.

This clonotype has a count of ten or more. This chain connects TRBV7-9 to TRBJ2-1; D is perhaps TRBD2 (5 bases). The CDR3 has 14 amino acids. In germline, CDR1 is SEHNR, CDR2 FQNEAQ (reference sequence). Trimming pared 2 bases from V and 0 bases from J, leaving 5 bases between. CDR3 nucleotide sequence: TGTGCCAGCAGCTTACTAGCCTCCTACAATGAGCAGTTCTTC. It translates to CASSLLASYNEQFF.

The chain couples TRBV14 to TRBJ2-7; 9 bases align to TRBD1. CDR3 length: 13 amino acids. After removal of 5 bases from V and 4 bases from J, the junction contained 3 bases not matched to a gene. Germline loops: CDR1 SGHDN, CDR2 FVKESK. CDR3 in amino acids: CASSKGQGYEQYF. The CDR3 DNA reads as TGTGCCAGCAGCAAGGGACAGGGATACGAGCAGTACTTC. The variable domain in full, completed from reference TRBV14 and TRBJ2-7, reads EAGVTQFPSHSVIEKGQTVTLRCDPISGHDNLYWYRRVMGKEIKFLLHFVKESKQDESGMPNNRFLAERTGGTYSTLKVQPAELEDSGVYFCASSKGQGYEQYFGPGTRLTVT.

In its sample, this clonotype was seen a few times. The chain recombines TRBV18 with TRBJ2-2; D remains unclear. The germline V gene encodes CDR1 KGHSH and CDR2 LQKENI. V gave up 3 bases and J gave up 7 bases, with 18 bases separating them. This CDR3 is built from 16 residues. The CDR3 sequence: CASSPRRIPGIGELFF. The DNA of the CDR3 is TGTGCCAGCTCACCCCGTCGTATTCCAGGCATCGGGGAGCTGTTTTTT.

This clonotype occurred many times. V usage is TRBV12-3 or TRBV12-4 and J usage is TRBJ2-1, with D possibly being TRBD2 (7 bases). The CDR3 runs to 16 residues. The V gene lost 5 bases and the J gene lost 0 bases, with 14 bases spanning the gap. The CDR3 protein is CASSPRGGPSYNEQFF. CDR3 sequence (DNA): TGTGCCAGCAGTCCACGCGGGGGCCCCTCCTACAATGAGCAGTTCTTC.

In this sample, this clonotype turned up a few times. The chain is built from TRBV11-2 and TRBJ2-2, with 8 bases aligning to TRBD2. V trimming: 8 bases; J trimming: 3 bases; junction bases outside the gene matches: 8. The CDR3 extends over 15 amino acids. Germline V lookup: CDR1 SGHAT, CDR2 FQNNGV. The chain's CDR3 is CASVSAGEDTGELFF. In nucleotides, the CDR3 is TGTGCCAGCGTCTCAGCGGGAGAGGACACCGGGGAGCTGTTTTTT.

The chain couples TRBV9 to TRBJ2-7; 7 bases agree with TRBD2. Germline V lookup: CDR1 SGDLS, CDR2 YYNGEE. The CDR3 sequence is 16 residues long. With 0 bases clipped from V and 2 bases from J, the junction kept 8 bases outside the gene matches. The CDR3 spells CASSVGGSGAAYEQYF. The CDR3, as DNA: TGTGCCAGCAGCGTAGGTGGAAGCGGGGCCGCCTACGAGCAGTACTTC.

This clonotype was detected only a few times. V gene TRBV7-2 combines with J gene TRBJ1-2, with D unresolved. Germline-derived CDR1 and CDR2 are SGHTA and FQGNSA. The CDR3 spans 14 residues. Trimming stripped 4 bases from V and 2 bases from J, with 11 bases between. CDR3 loop: CASSSVNGNYGYTF. The CDR3 bases are TGTGCCAGCAGCTCGGTTAACGGAAACTATGGCTACACCTTC.

This clonotype occurred a few times. The rearrangement uses TRBV29-1 and TRBJ2-1, with a weak D call TRBD1 (6 bases). V was shortened by 6 bases and J by 9 bases, with 12 bases between the two germline ends. The CDR3 runs 11 residues. Germline V lookup: CDR1 SQVTM, CDR2 ANQGSEA. CDR3 loop: CSVGTSGEQFF. CDR3 bases: TGCAGCGTGGGGACAAGTGGTGAGCAGTTCTTC.

This clonotype was counted a few times. This chain joins TRBV4-1 and TRBJ1-5; 8 positions agree with TRBD1. J was trimmed by 6 bases and V by 0 bases; bases with no gene match: 7. This CDR3 is 16 amino acids long. Germline V gene data show CDR1 as MGHRA and CDR2 as YSYEKL. CDR3 region: CASSQDGTGGSQPQHF. CDR3 nucleotides: TGCGCCAGCAGCCAAGATGGGACAGGAGGGTCTCAGCCCCAGCATTTT.

In its sample, this clonotype was seen many times. This chain links TRBV29-1 with TRBJ2-1, with D tentatively TRBD1 (5 bases). Trimming shortened V by 4 bases and J by 7 bases, and 14 bases separated the two germline ends. The CDR3 runs to 13 residues. Germline CDR1 and CDR2: SQVTM and ANQGSEA. The CDR3 DNA reads TGCAGCGTTGTCAGGGTCTATTCGAATGAGCAGTTCTTC. Translating it yields CSVVRVYSNEQFF.

This clonotype was detected many times. This chain uses TRBV7-8 with TRBJ2-1, with TRBD2 matching over 9 bases. Germline CDR1 is SGHVS and CDR2 is FQNEAQ. The CDR3 is 16 amino acids. J gave up 6 bases and V 6 bases, and 12 bases lay outside the gene matches. CDR3 in DNA: TGTGCCAGCAGTCACACCGGCGCGGGGGGGAGCAATGAGCAGTTCTTC. It encodes CASSHTGAGGSNEQFF.

This clonotype was picked up many times. This chain uses TRBV27 with TRBJ2-1; D unclear. Trimming pared 0 bases from V and 9 bases from J, leaving 9 bases between. Germline loops: CDR1 MNHEY, CDR2 SMNVEV (reference sequence). This CDR3 spans 13 amino acids. The DNA of the CDR3 is TGTGCCAGCAGTTTATCGGTAGTTGGTGAGCAGTTCTTC. This encodes CASSLSVVGEQFF.

A few counts support this clonotype. The chain recombines TRBV20-1 with TRBJ2-1; TRBD2 matches 13 bases. The CDR3 consists of 16 residues. V lost 8 bases to trimming and J lost 5 bases; unmatched junction nucleotides: 12. CDR1 is DFQATT and CDR2 is SNEGSKA in the germline V gene (reference sequence). The CDR3 here is CSSRPGTSGDHNEQFF. In nucleotides, the CDR3 is TGCAGTAGTCGGCCCGGGACTAGCGGGGACCACAATGAGCAGTTCTTC.

This clonotype was found a few times. V usage is TRBV6-2 or TRBV6-3 and J usage is TRBJ2-1, with no clear D. The V and J ends lost 0 bases and 9 bases respectively, with 9 bases between them. The length of the CDR3 is 13 residues. In germline, CDR1 is MNHEY, CDR2 SVGEGT. The CDR3 sequence is CASSYSRVAEQFF. The CDR3 DNA follows: TGTGCCAGCAGTTACTCTAGGGTTGCTGAGCAGTTCTTC.

This clonotype was counted at least ten times. The genes are TRBV11-1 and TRBJ1-1, with a possible D match to TRBD1 (5 bases). V was trimmed by 3 bases and J by 1 base, leaving 24 bases between them. Per germline, CDR1 SGHAT and CDR2 FQDESV (reference sequence). The CDR3 consists of 19 residues. Here the CDR3 DNA reads TGTGCCAGCAGCTTCCCCTCCGGGTCCCTAGGGACTGCGAACACTGAAGCTTTCTTT. It encodes CASSFPSGSLGTANTEAFF.

This clonotype has at least ten counts. The chain uses TRBV27 and TRBJ1-1; D not certain. The germline V and J ends were trimmed by 1 base and 4 bases, with 16 bases remaining between them. The CDR3 runs 16 residues. From germline, CDR1 is MNHEY and CDR2 SMNVEV (reference sequence). CDR3 amino acids: CASSLLPGEAGTEAFF. The CDR3 DNA follows: TGTGCCAGCAGTTTATTGCCCGGGGAGGCCGGCACTGAAGCTTTCTTT.

The rearrangement links TRBV7-6 to TRBJ2-5, with 10 bases fitting TRBD2. In germline, CDR1 is SGHVS, CDR2 FNYEAQ. The CDR3 length is 17 residues. Unmatched junction bases numbered 13, after V lost 4 bases and J lost 5 bases. The CDR3 protein is CASSSPEREGLRETQYF. In DNA, the CDR3 is TGTGCCAGCAGCTCCCCGGAGCGGGAGGGCCTAAGGGAGACCCAGTACTTC.

This clonotype was counted ten times or more. V gene TRBV12-3 or TRBV12-4 combines with J gene TRBJ2-3; no reliable D call. CDR3 length: 12 amino acids. V was clipped by 6 bases and J by 7 bases, with 11 bases between them. This CDR3 is CASRSPENTQYF. The CDR3 region has the DNA TGTGCCAGCAGATCCCCAGAGAATACGCAGTATTTT.

This clonotype was seen a few times. V usage is TRBV6-1 and J usage is TRBJ1-1, with TRBD1 matching 7 bases. CDR1 is MNHNS and CDR2 is SASEGT in the germline V gene. The CDR3 is 15 residues long. Germline trimming cut 6 bases from V and 2 bases from J; bases unmatched to any gene: 9. The CDR3 here is CASSGVQGLNTEAFF. The CDR3 bases are TGTGCCAGCAGCGGGGTACAGGGGCTAAACACTGAAGCTTTCTTT.